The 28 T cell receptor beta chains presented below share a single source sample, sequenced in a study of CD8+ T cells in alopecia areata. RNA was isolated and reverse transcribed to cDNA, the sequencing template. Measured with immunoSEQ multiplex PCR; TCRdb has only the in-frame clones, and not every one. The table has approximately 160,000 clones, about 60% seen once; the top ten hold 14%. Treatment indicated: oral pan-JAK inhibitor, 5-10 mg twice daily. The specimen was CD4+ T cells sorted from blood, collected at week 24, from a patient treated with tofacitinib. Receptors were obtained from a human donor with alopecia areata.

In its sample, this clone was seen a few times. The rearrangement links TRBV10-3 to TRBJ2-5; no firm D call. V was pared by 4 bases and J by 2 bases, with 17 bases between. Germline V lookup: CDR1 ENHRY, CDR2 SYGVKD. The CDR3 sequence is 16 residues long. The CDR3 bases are TGTGCCATCAGTGGAAATTTAAAAGGTCATCAAGAGACCCAGTACTTC. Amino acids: CAISGNLKGHQETQYF.

The DNA of the CDR3 is TGTGCCAGCAGCTCTACCACAGCCGGGGAGCTGTTTTTT. It codes for CASSSTTAGELFF. V gene TRBV7-6 combines with J gene TRBJ2-2; D is unclear. The CDR3 covers 13 residues. Germline V gives CDR1 SGHVS, CDR2 FNYEAQ. The V end was cut by 4 bases, the J end by 6 bases, with 9 bases between. The full variable domain, its missing parts supplied by reference TRBV7-6 and TRBJ2-2, is GAGVSQSPRYKVTKRGQDVALRCDPISGHVSLYWYRQALGQGPEFLTYFNYEAQQDKSGLPNDRFSAERPEGSISTLTIQRTEQRDSAMYRCASSSTTAGELFFGEGSRLTVL.

The CDR3 DNA follows: TGTGCCAGCAGCAACCTAGGGCTTTCCGGTCAGCCCCAGCATTTT. Amino acids: CASSNLGLSGQPQHF. The chain recombines TRBV5-6 with TRBJ1-5; D unresolved. Trimming cost V 4 bases and J 6 bases, with 17 bases left between them. Looked up from germline, CDR1 is SGHDT and CDR2 is YYEEEE. The CDR3 runs to 15 residues.

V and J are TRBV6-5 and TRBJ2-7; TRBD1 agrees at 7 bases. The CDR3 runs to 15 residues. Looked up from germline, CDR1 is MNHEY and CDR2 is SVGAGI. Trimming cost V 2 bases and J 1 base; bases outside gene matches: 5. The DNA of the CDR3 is TGTGCCAGCAGTTACACACCGGGACAGTCCTACGAGCAGTACTTC. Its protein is CASSYTPGQSYEQYF.

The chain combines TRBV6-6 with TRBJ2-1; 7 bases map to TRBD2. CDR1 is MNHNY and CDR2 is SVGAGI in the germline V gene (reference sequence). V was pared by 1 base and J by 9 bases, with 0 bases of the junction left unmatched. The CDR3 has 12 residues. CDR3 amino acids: CASSYWGGEQFF. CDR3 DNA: TGTGCCAGCAGTTACTGGGGGGGTGAGCAGTTCTTC.

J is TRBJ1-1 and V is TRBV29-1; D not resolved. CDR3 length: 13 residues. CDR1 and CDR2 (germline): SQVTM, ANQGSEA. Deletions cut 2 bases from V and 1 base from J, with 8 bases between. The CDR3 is CSVEFSRNTEAFF. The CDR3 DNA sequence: TGCAGCGTTGAATTTTCCAGGAACACTGAAGCTTTCTTT.

The CDR3 reads CASSLVGGSGANVLTF. The CDR3 DNA reads TGTGCCAGCAGCTTAGTCGGAGGCTCTGGGGCCAACGTCCTGACTTTC. The chain is built from TRBV7-2 and TRBJ2-6, with D perhaps matching TRBD2 (5 bases). V lost 1 base, J lost 0 bases, and 7 bases lay in between. The length of the CDR3 is 16 residues. From germline, CDR1 is SGHTA and CDR2 FQGNSA.

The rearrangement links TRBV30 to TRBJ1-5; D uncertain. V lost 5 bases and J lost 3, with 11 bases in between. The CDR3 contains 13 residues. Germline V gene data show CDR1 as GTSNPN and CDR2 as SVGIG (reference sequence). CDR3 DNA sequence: TGTGCCTGGGCTAGAAATGCCAATCAGCCCCAGCATTTT. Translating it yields CAWARNANQPQHF.

Here the CDR3 DNA reads TGTGCCTGGAGTGTACGGACATACAATGAGCAGTTCTTC. Translation: CAWSVRTYNEQFF. This sequence joins TRBV30 and TRBJ2-1, with TRBD1 as a possible D gene (5 bases). CDR1 is GTSNPN and CDR2 is SVGIG in the germline V gene (reference sequence). This CDR3 has 13 amino acids. V lost 0 bases and J lost 4, with 7 bases in between.

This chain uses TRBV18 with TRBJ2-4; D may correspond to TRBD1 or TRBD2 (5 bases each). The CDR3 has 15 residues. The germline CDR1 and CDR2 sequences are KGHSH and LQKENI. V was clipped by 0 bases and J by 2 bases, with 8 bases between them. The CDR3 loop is CASSPPMGPKNIQYF. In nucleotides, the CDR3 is TGTGCCAGCTCACCACCAATGGGACCCAAAAACATTCAGTACTTC. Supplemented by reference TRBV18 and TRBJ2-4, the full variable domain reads NAGVMQNPRHLVRRRGQEARLRCSPMKGHSHVYWYRQLPEEGLKFMVYLQKENIIDESGMPKERFSAEFPKEGPSILRIQQVVRGDSAAYFCASSPPMGPKNIQYFGAGTRLSVL.

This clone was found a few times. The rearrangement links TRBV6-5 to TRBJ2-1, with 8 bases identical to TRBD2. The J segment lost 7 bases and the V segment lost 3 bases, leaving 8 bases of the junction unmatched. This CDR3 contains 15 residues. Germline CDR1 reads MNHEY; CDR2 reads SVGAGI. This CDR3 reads CASSYYGGAINEQFF. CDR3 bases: TGTGCCAGCAGTTATTACGGGGGGGCAATTAATGAGCAGTTCTTC.

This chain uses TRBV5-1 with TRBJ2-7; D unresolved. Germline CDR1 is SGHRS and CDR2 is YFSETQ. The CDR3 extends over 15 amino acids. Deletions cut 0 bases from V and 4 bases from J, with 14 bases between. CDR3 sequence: CASSLASDHAYEQYF. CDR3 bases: TGCGCCAGCAGCTTGGCCTCGGACCATGCATACGAGCAGTACTTC.

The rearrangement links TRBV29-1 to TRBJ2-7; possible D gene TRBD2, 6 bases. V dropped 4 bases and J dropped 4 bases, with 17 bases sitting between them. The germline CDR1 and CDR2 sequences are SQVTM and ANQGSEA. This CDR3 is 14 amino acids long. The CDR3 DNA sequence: TGCAGCGTTGTGGGGGGTTTTGGTGCTTACGAGCAGTACTTC. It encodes CSVVGGFGAYEQYF.

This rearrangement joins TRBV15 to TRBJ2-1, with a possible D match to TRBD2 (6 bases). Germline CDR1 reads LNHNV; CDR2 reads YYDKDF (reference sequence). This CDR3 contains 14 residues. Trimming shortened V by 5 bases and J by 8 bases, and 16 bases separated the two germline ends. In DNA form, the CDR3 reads TGTGCCACCAGCGGGGCGGGGCCCGGGTATGAGCAGTTCTTC. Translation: CATSGAGPGYEQFF.

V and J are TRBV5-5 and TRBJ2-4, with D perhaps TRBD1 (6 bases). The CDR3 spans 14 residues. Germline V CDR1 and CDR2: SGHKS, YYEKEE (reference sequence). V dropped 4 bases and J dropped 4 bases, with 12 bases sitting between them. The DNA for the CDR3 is TGTGCCAGCAGCCAGGACAGTTCGAAAAACATTCAGTACTTC. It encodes CASSQDSSKNIQYF.

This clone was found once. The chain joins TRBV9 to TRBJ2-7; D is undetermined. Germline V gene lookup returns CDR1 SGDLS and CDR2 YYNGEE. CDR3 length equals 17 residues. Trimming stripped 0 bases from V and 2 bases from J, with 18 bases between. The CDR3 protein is CASSVVLKAPFTYEQYF. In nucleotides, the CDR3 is TGTGCCAGCAGCGTAGTGCTCAAGGCCCCGTTTACCTACGAGCAGTACTTC.

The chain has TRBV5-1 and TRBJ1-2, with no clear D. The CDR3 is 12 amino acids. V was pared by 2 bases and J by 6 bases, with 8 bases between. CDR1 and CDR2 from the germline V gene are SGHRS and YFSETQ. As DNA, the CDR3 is TGCGCCAGCAGCTTTTCGCGGGATGGCTACACCTTC. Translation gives CASSFSRDGYTF.

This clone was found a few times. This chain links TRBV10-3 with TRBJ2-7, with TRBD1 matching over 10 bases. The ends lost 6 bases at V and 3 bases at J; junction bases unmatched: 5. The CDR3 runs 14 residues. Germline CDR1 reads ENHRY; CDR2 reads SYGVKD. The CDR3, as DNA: TGTGCCATCAGCGGGACAGGGGAAGACTACGAGCAGTACTTC. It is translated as CAISGTGEDYEQYF.

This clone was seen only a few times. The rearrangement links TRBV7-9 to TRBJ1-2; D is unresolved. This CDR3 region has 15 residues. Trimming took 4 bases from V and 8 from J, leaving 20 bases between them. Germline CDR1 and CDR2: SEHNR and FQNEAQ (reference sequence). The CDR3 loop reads CASSSPSVRAGGYTF. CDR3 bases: TGTGCCAGCAGCTCGCCCTCCGTCCGGGCGGGGGGCTACACCTTC.

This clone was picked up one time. DNA for the CDR3: TGCAGCGTTGATCGGGGGAGAGGTGGCTACACCTTC. Its translation: CSVDRGRGGYTF. The chain combines TRBV29-1 with TRBJ1-2; tentatively, D is TRBD1 (5 bases). Germline V CDR1 and CDR2: SQVTM, ANQGSEA. V dropped 3 bases and J dropped 7 bases, with 12 bases sitting between them. The CDR3 is 12 residues long. Supplemented by reference TRBV29-1 and TRBJ1-2, the full variable domain reads SAVISQKPSRDICQRGTSLTIQCQVDSQVTMMFWYRQQPGQSLTLIATANQGSEATYESGFVIDKFPISRPNLTFSTLTVSNMSPEDSSIYLCSVDRGRGGYTFGSGTRLTVV.

The CDR3 sequence: CASSLDRANEKLFF. As DNA, the CDR3 is TGTGCCAGCAGCTTGGACAGAGCTAATGAAAAACTGTTTTTT. The chain is built from TRBV7-9 and TRBJ1-4; D perhaps matches TRBD1 (6 bases). V dropped 3 bases and J dropped 3 bases, with 8 bases sitting between them. Looked up from germline, CDR1 is SEHNR and CDR2 is FQNEAQ (reference sequence). The CDR3 is 14 amino acids.

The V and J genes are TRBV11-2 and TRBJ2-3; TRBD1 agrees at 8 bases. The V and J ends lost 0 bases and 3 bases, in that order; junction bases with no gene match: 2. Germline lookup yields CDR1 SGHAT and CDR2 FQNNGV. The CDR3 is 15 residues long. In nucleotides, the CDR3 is TGTGCCAGCAGCTTAGACAGGGGGCGGACAGATACGCAGTATTTT. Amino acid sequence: CASSLDRGRTDTQYF.

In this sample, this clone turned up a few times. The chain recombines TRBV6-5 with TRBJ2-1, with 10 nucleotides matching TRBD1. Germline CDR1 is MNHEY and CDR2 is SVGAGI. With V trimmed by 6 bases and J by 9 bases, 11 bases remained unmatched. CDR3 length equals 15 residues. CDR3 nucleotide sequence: TGTGCCAGCAGCAACACCGGGACAGGGGCGGGTGAGCAGTTCTTC. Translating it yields CASSNTGTGAGEQFF.

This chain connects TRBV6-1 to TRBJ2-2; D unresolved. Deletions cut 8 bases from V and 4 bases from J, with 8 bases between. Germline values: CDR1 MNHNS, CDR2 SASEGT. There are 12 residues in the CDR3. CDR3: CASSPTTGELFF. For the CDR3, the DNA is TGTGCCAGCTCCCCGACCACCGGGGAGCTGTTTTTT.

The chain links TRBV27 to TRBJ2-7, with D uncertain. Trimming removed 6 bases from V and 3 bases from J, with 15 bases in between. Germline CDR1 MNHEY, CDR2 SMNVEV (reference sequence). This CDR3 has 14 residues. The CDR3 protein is CASSALGPGYEQYF. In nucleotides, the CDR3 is TGTGCCAGCAGCGCCTTAGGTCCCGGCTACGAGCAGTACTTC.

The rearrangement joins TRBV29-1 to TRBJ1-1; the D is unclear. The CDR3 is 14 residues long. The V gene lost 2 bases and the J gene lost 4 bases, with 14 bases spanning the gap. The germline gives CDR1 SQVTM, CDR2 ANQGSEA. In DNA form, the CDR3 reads TGCAGCGTTGAAAATCCCGGGGTAGTCACTGAAGCTTTCTTT. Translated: CSVENPGVVTEAFF.

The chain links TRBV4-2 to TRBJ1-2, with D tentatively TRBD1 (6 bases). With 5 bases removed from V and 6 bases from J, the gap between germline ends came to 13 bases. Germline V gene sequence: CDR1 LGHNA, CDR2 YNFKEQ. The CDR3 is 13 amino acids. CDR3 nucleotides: TGTGCCAGCAGCTCGACAGGCTTGAATGGCTACACCTTC. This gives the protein CASSSTGLNGYTF.

The CDR3 region has the DNA TGTGCCTGGATCGGGGGTAATGTCGGTGGCTACACCTTC. Amino acid sequence: CAWIGGNVGGYTF. This chain links TRBV30 with TRBJ1-2; D possibly corresponds to TRBD1 (5 bases). Deletions cut 4 bases from V and 7 bases from J, with 16 bases between. CDR3 length equals 13 residues. The V gene's germline CDR1 is GTSNPN and CDR2 SVGIG (reference sequence).